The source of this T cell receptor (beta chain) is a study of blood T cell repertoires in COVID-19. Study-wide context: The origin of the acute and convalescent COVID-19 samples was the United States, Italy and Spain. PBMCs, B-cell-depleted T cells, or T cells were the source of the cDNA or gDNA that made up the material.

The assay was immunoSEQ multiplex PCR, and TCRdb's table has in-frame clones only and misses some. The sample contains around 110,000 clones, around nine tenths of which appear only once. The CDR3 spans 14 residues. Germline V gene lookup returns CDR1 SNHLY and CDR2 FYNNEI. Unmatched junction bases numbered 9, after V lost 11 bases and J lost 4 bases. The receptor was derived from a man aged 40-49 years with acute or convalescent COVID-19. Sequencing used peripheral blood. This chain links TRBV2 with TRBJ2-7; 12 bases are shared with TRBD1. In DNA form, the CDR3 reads TGTGCCTCGGGCCGGGACAGGGGGCTGTACGAGCAGTACTTC. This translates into CASGRDRGLYEQYF.